This passage covers 26 T cell receptor beta chains from one sample sequenced in a study of blood T cell repertoires in COVID-19. Assay used: immunoSEQ multiplex PCR; TCRdb lists only in-frame clones, some missing. The sample has about 73,000 clones; about 88% are singletons. Source material: peripheral blood. Receptor source: a man older than 75 with acute or convalescent COVID-19.

This chain uses TRBV11-2 with TRBJ1-2; maybe TRBD1 (5 bases). There are 13 residues in the CDR3. Trimming removed 5 bases from V and 8 bases from J, with 15 bases in between. The germline V gene has CDR1 SGHAT and CDR2 FQNNGV. The CDR3 loop is CASSLSGREGYTF. Here the CDR3 DNA reads TGTGCCAGCAGCCTTTCAGGGAGGGAGGGCTACACCTTC.

The chain couples TRBV19 to TRBJ1-1; 8 positions agree with TRBD1. Germline CDR1 and CDR2: LNHDA and SQIVND (reference sequence). The CDR3 has 15 residues. The V and J ends lost 7 bases and 0 bases, in that order; junction bases with no gene match: 7. Here the CDR3 reads CASKTTGALNTEAFF. The CDR3 DNA follows: TGTGCCAGTAAAACGACAGGGGCCTTGAACACTGAAGCTTTCTTT.

V gene TRBV13 combines with J gene TRBJ2-2; 15 nucleotides match TRBD2. The CDR3 totals 19 residues. V shed 5 bases, J shed 0 bases, and the junction held 7 bases outside the gene matches. CDR1 is PRHDT, CDR2 FYEKMQ, per germline (reference sequence). Here the CDR3 DNA reads TGTGCCAGCAGCCTCGGGACTAGCGGGAGGTCCCCGAACACCGGGGAGCTGTTTTTT. It is translated as CASSLGTSGRSPNTGELFF.

The chain is built from TRBV2 and TRBJ2-5; the match to TRBD2 covers 9 bases. This CDR3 contains 15 residues. Germline V gene sequence: CDR1 SNHLY, CDR2 FYNNEI. J gave up 5 bases and V 4 bases, and 8 bases lay outside the gene matches. The CDR3 protein is CASSGLAGEGETQYF. CDR3 sequence (DNA): TGTGCCAGCAGTGGTTTAGCGGGAGAGGGGGAGACCCAGTACTTC.

This chain links TRBV6-6 with TRBJ2-7; D perhaps matches TRBD2 (5 bases). The CDR3 is 17 residues long. V lost 5 bases, J lost 3 bases, and 23 bases lay in between. Per the germline V gene, CDR1 is MNHNY and CDR2 is SVGAGI (reference sequence). The CDR3 coding sequence is TGTGCCAGCAGTCGGGTAGCGCGGGCCCGACGGGACTACGAGCAGTACTTC. The encoded protein is CASSRVARARRDYEQYF.

Here the CDR3 reads CASSYARGRETQYF. The DNA for the CDR3 is TGTGCCAGCAGTTACGCCAGGGGTCGGGAGACCCAGTACTTC. The chain recombines TRBV6-5 with TRBJ2-5; possibly TRBD1 for D (6 bases). Germline CDR1 MNHEY, CDR2 SVGAGI. The CDR3 extends over 14 amino acids. Trimming took off 2 bases at V and 5 bases at J, with 12 bases between the two ends.

The V and J genes are TRBV3-1 (or the pseudogene TRBV3-2) and TRBJ1-3; 8 bases agree with TRBD1. Germline-derived CDR1 and CDR2 are LGHDT and YNNKEL (reference sequence). V shed 0 bases, J shed 2 bases, and the junction held 3 bases outside the gene matches. This CDR3 is built from 16 residues. The CDR3 spells CASSQDPQGAGNTIYF. Here the CDR3 DNA reads TGTGCCAGCAGCCAAGATCCACAGGGGGCTGGAAACACCATATATTTT.

This chain joins TRBV29-1 and TRBJ2-5; D gene ambiguous. This CDR3 contains 10 residues. Deletions cut 7 bases from V and 2 bases from J, with 5 bases between. The V gene's germline CDR1 is SQVTM and CDR2 ANQGSEA. CDR3 loop: CSGAQETQYF. CDR3 sequence (DNA): TGCAGCGGGGCACAAGAGACCCAGTACTTC.

The chain recombines TRBV30 with TRBJ1-6, with D tentatively TRBD1 (5 bases). Germline assignment: CDR1 GTSNPN and CDR2 SVGIG (reference sequence). The germline V and J ends were trimmed by 0 bases and 6 bases, with 9 bases remaining between them. This CDR3 has 14 residues. DNA of the CDR3: TGTGCCTGGAGTGTGGGACTTCCTAATTCACCCCTCCACTTT. As protein: CAWSVGLPNSPLHF. Supplemented by reference TRBV30 and TRBJ1-6, the full variable domain reads SQTIHQWPATLVQPVGSPLSLECTVEGTSNPNLYWYRQAAGRGLQLLFYSVGIGQISSEVPQNLSASRPQDRQFILSSKKLLLSDSGFYLCAWSVGLPNSPLHFGNGTRLTVT.

V gene TRBV30 combines with J gene TRBJ1-4; D might be TRBD1 (5 bases). CDR1 is GTSNPN and CDR2 is SVGIG in the germline V gene (reference sequence). Trimming took off 5 bases at V and 0 bases at J, with 7 bases between the two ends. The CDR3 sequence is 13 residues long. CDR3 residues: CAWDSATNEKLFF. CDR3 DNA: TGTGCCTGGGACAGTGCAACTAATGAAAAACTGTTTTTT. Full variable domain (outside the CDR3, taken from reference TRBV30 and TRBJ1-4): SQTIHQWPATLVQPVGSPLSLECTVEGTSNPNLYWYRQAAGRGLQLLFYSVGIGQISSEVPQNLSASRPQDRQFILSSKKLLLSDSGFYLCAWDSATNEKLFFGSGTQLSVL.

The chain employs TRBV5-4 and TRBJ2-7; 7 bases map to TRBD1. The trim removed 3 bases at V and 2 bases at J, leaving 11 bases unmatched. The CDR3 loop spans 16 amino acids. Germline CDR1 is SGHNT and CDR2 is YYREEE (reference sequence). The DNA of the CDR3 is TGTGCCAGCAGCTCGAAAGGGGGCAGGGCTCCCTACGAGCAGTACTTC. Protein: CASSSKGGRAPYEQYF. The whole variable domain, remainder taken from reference TRBV5-4 and TRBJ2-7, is ETGVTQSPTHLIKTRGQQVTLRCSSQSGHNTVSWYQQALGQGPQFIFQYYREEENGRGNFPPRFSGLQFPNYSSELNVNALELDDSALYLCASSSKGGRAPYEQYFGPGTRLTVT.

V usage is TRBV27 and J usage is TRBJ1-5; the match to TRBD1 covers 11 bases. Losses at the gene ends were 6 bases for V and 7 bases for J; bases not matched to a gene: 2. Germline CDR1 reads MNHEY; CDR2 reads SMNVEV (reference sequence). The CDR3 length is 13 residues. This chain's CDR3 is CASSGTGGQPQHF. The CDR3 DNA reads as TGTGCCAGCAGCGGGACAGGGGGGCAGCCCCAGCATTTT.

The chain has TRBV18 and TRBJ2-2; D uncertain. Germline V gene lookup returns CDR1 KGHSH and CDR2 LQKENI. The CDR3 consists of 16 residues. The germline V and J ends were trimmed by 1 base and 1 base, with 10 bases remaining between them. The CDR3 bases are TGTGCCAGCTCACCACTTGTCCAGGAGAACACCGGGGAGCTGTTTTTT. This translates into CASSPLVQENTGELFF.

The gene calls are TRBV5-5 and TRBJ1-5, with a possible D match to TRBD1 (6 bases). The CDR3 has 16 residues. Trimming removed 4 bases from V and 8 bases from J, with 22 bases in between. Germline values: CDR1 SGHKS, CDR2 YYEKEE (reference sequence). The CDR3 sequence is CASSGITGSITEPQHF. The CDR3 bases are TGTGCCAGCAGCGGGATTACAGGGTCGATAACGGAGCCCCAGCATTTT. The full variable domain, rest sourced from reference TRBV5-5 and TRBJ1-5, is DAGVTQSPTHLIKTRGQQVTLRCSPISGHKSVSWYQQVLGQGPQFIFQYYEKEERGRGNFPDRFSARQFPNYSSELNVNALLLGDSALYLCASSGITGSITEPQHFGDGTRLSIL.

This clone was detected only once. The V call is TRBV11-2, the J call TRBJ1-1; D possibly corresponds to TRBD1 (6 bases). CDR3 length: 15 amino acids. The ends were cut back, 6 bases at V and 2 bases at J, with 16 bases in the middle. Germline V gives CDR1 SGHAT, CDR2 FQNNGV. The CDR3 reads CASRATGTSNTEAFF. The CDR3 DNA sequence: TGTGCCAGCAGGGCGACGGGGACAAGTAACACTGAAGCTTTCTTT.

V is TRBV5-1 and J is TRBJ2-3, with 11 bases lining up with TRBD2. Germline V gives CDR1 SGHRS, CDR2 YFSETQ. V dropped 4 bases and J dropped 4; count of bases not matched to a gene: 14. This CDR3 contains 18 residues. The CDR3 coding sequence is TGCGCCAGCAGCCCACGACTAGCGGGGCGGCCTCCGGCAGATACGCAGTATTTT. As protein: CASSPRLAGRPPADTQYF.

This rearrangement joins TRBV5-1 to TRBJ2-1; possibly TRBD1 for D (7 bases). Germline V lookup: CDR1 SGHRS, CDR2 YFSETQ. V was trimmed by 5 bases and J by 5 bases, leaving 11 bases between them. The CDR3 totals 13 residues. CDR3 sequence (DNA): TGCGCCAGCAGTCGCAGGGGGGACAATGAGCAGTTCTTC. Its protein is CASSRRGDNEQFF.

The J gene is TRBJ1-1, the V gene TRBV29-1; D may be TRBD1 (5 bases). V lost 7 bases, J lost 1 base, and 10 bases lay in between. The CDR3 covers 12 residues. Germline V gene data show CDR1 as SQVTM and CDR2 as ANQGSEA. The CDR3: CSGGRRNTEAFF. As DNA, the CDR3 is TGCAGCGGGGGACGGAGGAACACTGAAGCTTTCTTT.

The rearrangement joins TRBV7-9 to TRBJ1-3, with TRBD1 identical over 7 bases. This CDR3 contains 18 residues. The germline CDR1 and CDR2 sequences are SEHNR and FQNEAQ (reference sequence). Trimming cost V 3 bases and J 0 bases; bases outside gene matches: 11. The CDR3 is CASSFGTARPPSGNTIYF. CDR3 coding DNA: TGTGCCAGCAGCTTCGGGACAGCGAGGCCGCCCTCTGGAAACACCATATATTTT.

J is TRBJ1-5 and V is TRBV12-3 or TRBV12-4; D gene uncertain. There are 13 residues in the CDR3. V lost 3 bases and J lost 6, with 9 bases in between. CDR3 residues: CASSLRESQPQHF. Written as DNA, the CDR3 is TGTGCCAGCAGTTTGAGGGAAAGTCAGCCCCAGCATTTT.

V is TRBV25-1 and J is TRBJ2-5, with 13 bases fitting TRBD2. The V and J ends lost 2 bases and 5 bases, in that order; junction bases with no gene match: 5. From germline, CDR1 is MGHDK and CDR2 SYGVNS. The CDR3 length is 16 residues. The CDR3 loop reads CASSERGTSGTETQYF. The CDR3 DNA sequence: TGTGCCAGCAGTGAAAGAGGGACTAGCGGGACCGAGACCCAGTACTTC.

The genes are TRBV11-3 and TRBJ2-1, with a weak D call TRBD1 (5 bases). Germline CDR1 and CDR2: SGHNT and YENEEA. This CDR3 spans 15 amino acids. V dropped 5 bases and J dropped 5 bases, with 16 bases sitting between them. CDR3 amino acids: CASSHDSPSDNEQFF. The CDR3, as DNA: TGTGCCAGCAGCCACGACAGCCCATCCGACAATGAGCAGTTCTTC.

This chain uses TRBV30 with TRBJ2-5; 10 bases fit TRBD2. Trimming took 3 bases from V and 4 from J; bases not matched to a gene: 5. The CDR3 is 14 amino acids. Germline lookup yields CDR1 GTSNPN and CDR2 SVGIG (reference sequence). CDR3 nucleotide sequence: TGTGCCTGGAGGGCTAGCGGGGGTGGAGAGACCCAGTACTTC. Protein: CAWRASGGGETQYF.

This clone turned up a few times. The CDR3 DNA is TGTGCCAGCAAGGCGGAAGCTAACTATGGCTACACCTTC. It encodes CASKAEANYGYTF. The gene calls are TRBV5-4 and TRBJ1-2; D is uncertain. Germline V gene lookup returns CDR1 SGHNT and CDR2 YYREEE (reference sequence). This CDR3 spans 13 amino acids. V lost 6 bases, J lost 0 bases, and 9 bases lay in between.

The chain combines TRBV10-3 with TRBJ1-1, with a weak D call TRBD1 (5 bases). The germline gives CDR1 ENHRY, CDR2 SYGVKD. This CDR3 region has 12 residues. V dropped 5 bases and J dropped 6 bases, with 10 bases sitting between them. The CDR3 here is CAISKDMAEAFF. For the CDR3, the DNA is TGTGCCATCAGTAAGGACATGGCTGAAGCTTTCTTT.

The chain has TRBV19 and TRBJ2-1; 9 bases fit TRBD2. CDR1 LNHDA and CDR2 SQIVND come from the germline V gene (reference sequence). This CDR3 comprises 16 residues. V lost 6 bases and J lost 0; bases outside the gene matches: 6. The CDR3 nucleotides are TGTGCCAGTAGCGTAGCGGGAGCCTCCTCCTACAATGAGCAGTTCTTC. Amino acid sequence: CASSVAGASSYNEQFF.